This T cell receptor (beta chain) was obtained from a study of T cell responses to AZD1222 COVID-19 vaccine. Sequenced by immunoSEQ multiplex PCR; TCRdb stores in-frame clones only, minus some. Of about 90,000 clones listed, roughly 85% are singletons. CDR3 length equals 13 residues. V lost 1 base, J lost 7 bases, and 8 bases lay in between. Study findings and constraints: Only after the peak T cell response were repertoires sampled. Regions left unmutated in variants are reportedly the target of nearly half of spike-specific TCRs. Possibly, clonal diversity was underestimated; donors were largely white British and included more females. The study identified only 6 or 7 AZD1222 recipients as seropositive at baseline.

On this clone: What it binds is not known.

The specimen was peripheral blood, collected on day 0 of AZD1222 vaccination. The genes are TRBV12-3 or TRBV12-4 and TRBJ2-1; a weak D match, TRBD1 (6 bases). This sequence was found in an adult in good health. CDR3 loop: CASSLERGNEQFF. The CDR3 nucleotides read TGTGCCAGCAGTTTAGAGAGGGGGAATGAGCAGTTCTTC.